This T cell receptor beta chain appears in the sequencing data of a study of CD8 T cells in Susac syndrome. General observations from the study: As acknowledged by the study, its TCR sequencing and HLA analysis included a relatively small number of individuals.

The CDR3 extends over 15 amino acids. Germline values: CDR1 KGHSH, CDR2 LQKENI. V was trimmed by 0 bases and J by 8 bases, leaving 16 bases between them. Comment on this clonotype: The antigen remains undetermined.

Purification of the CD8+ and CD4+ T cells relied on negative isolation, and TEMRA cells underwent FACS enrichment. An input of roughly 0.5 to 1 ug of RNA was subjected to reverse transcription using random hexamers. MiXCR, run by TCRdb on the immunoSEQ multiplex PCR reads, gives a single entry per CDR3 protein. The table includes about 52,000 distinct CDR3 sequences, around 93% detected once. The sample taken for sequencing was CD8+ T cells from PBMCs. The sequence was collected from a human donor with multiple sclerosis. The gene calls are TRBV18 and TRBJ1-2; TRBD1 is a possible D gene (5 bases). The CDR3 DNA sequence: TGTGCCAGCTCACCACCTTCGGGGGGTCCGGGAGGCTACACCTTC. Amino acids: CASSPPSGGPGGYTF.